This is a list of T cell receptor beta chains from one sample in a study of blood T cell repertoires in COVID-19. Assay: immunoSEQ multiplex PCR; the TCRdb copy retains only in-frame clones and omits some. The table shows 62,000 or so clones, with 86% occurring only once. Sequenced sample: peripheral blood. The receptors shown here come from a woman aged 55-75 years with acute or convalescent COVID-19. Each CDR3 is given with its conserved first and last residue. D genes are given only for firm matches. Size is omitted from some rows. Given values are once, few, many or a class for expanded clones.

len,v_gene,abundance,d_gene,j_gene,CDR3aa,CDR3nt
18,TRBV4-1,.,TRBD2,TRBJ2-7,CASSQDLAERGTSYEQYF,TGCGCCAGCAGCCAAGATCTTGCGGAGCGGGGGACCTCCTACGAGCAGTACTTC
13,TRBV25-1,.,TRBD1,TRBJ1-1,CASIRTGRSEAFF,TGTGCCAGCATCAGGACAGGCCGTTCTGAAGCTTTCTTT
16,TRBV4-1,.,.,TRBJ1-3,CASSQGPASSGNTIYF,TGCGCCAGCAGCCAAGGTCCAGCGAGCTCTGGAAACACCATATATTTT
12,TRBV28,few,.,TRBJ1-2,CASSRDLYGYTF,TGTGCCAGCAGCAGGGATCTATATGGCTACACCTTC
16,TRBV15,.,.,TRBJ1-2,CATSRLGSSADYGYTF,TGTGCCACCAGCAGACTCGGGTCATCGGCGGACTATGGCTACACCTTC
15,TRBV3-1/TRBV3-2,.,TRBD1,TRBJ1-2,CASSRWTGGNYGYTF,TGTGCCAGCAGCCGATGGACAGGGGGGAACTATGGCTACACCTTC
14,TRBV14,.,TRBD1,TRBJ1-6,CASRLDRVNSPLHF,TGTGCCAGCAGACTGGACAGGGTGAATTCACCCCTCCACTTT
17,TRBV5-4,.,TRBD1,TRBJ1-2,CASSSWTGAQGNYGYTF,TGTGCCAGCAGCTCGTGGACAGGGGCTCAAGGGAACTATGGCTACACCTTC
14,TRBV28,once,TRBD1,TRBJ1-5,CASSNRQGAQPQHF,TGTGCCAGCAGTAACCGACAGGGGGCTCAGCCCCAGCATTTT
17,TRBV24-1,.,TRBD1,TRBJ2-2,CATSDPRGTANTGELFF,TGTGCCACCAGTGATCCCAGGGGGACCGCGAACACCGGGGAGCTGTTTTTT
15,TRBV7-2,.,TRBD2,TRBJ2-7,CASSLERGGPYEQYF,TGTGCCAGCAGCTTGGAGCGGGGGGGCCCCTACGAGCAGTACTTC
14,TRBV7-9,.,.,TRBJ2-1,CASSLESKYNEQFF,TGTGCCAGCAGCTTGGAGTCCAAATACAATGAGCAGTTCTTC
14,TRBV6-5,.,.,TRBJ2-3,CASRVGGSGDTQYF,TGTGCCAGCAGGGTGGGAGGTTCAGGCGATACGCAGTATTTT
17,TRBV28,.,TRBD1,TRBJ2-7,CASSLRPGTGITYEQYF,TGTGCCAGCAGTTTACGGCCCGGGACAGGGATTACCTACGAGCAGTACTTC
18,TRBV4-2,.,.,TRBJ1-1,CASSQDTRPFSMNTEAFF,TGTGCCAGCAGCCAAGATACAAGACCCTTTAGCATGAACACTGAAGCTTTCTTT
16,TRBV7-2,.,TRBD2,TRBJ2-1,CASSAQRGGFIYEQFF,TGTGCCAGCAGCGCCCAGCGGGGGGGATTCATCTATGAGCAGTTCTTC
13,TRBV18,.,TRBD1,TRBJ1-4,CASSPNRGEKLFF,TGTGCCAGCTCACCAAACAGGGGGGAAAAACTGTTTTTT
14,TRBV5-4,.,.,TRBJ1-4,CASSLGAENEKLFF,TGTGCCAGCAGCTTAGGGGCAGAGAATGAAAAACTGTTTTTT
13,TRBV10-3,once,.,TRBJ1-1,CAISLGENTEAFF,TGTGCCATCAGCCTGGGAGAGAACACTGAAGCTTTCTTT
15,TRBV14,.,TRBD2,TRBJ2-3,CASSWTSGRTDTQYF,TGTGCCAGCAGCTGGACTAGCGGGAGAACAGATACGCAGTATTTT
15,TRBV2,.,.,TRBJ1-4,CASSVGRPTNEKLFF,TGTGCCAGCAGTGTGGGCAGACCAACTAATGAAAAACTGTTTTTT
14,TRBV5-1,.,.,TRBJ1-5,CASSLGGWNQPQHF,TGCGCCAGCAGCTTGGGGGGCTGGAATCAGCCCCAGCATTTT
14,TRBV30,once,TRBD2,TRBJ2-7,CAWSAGLAPSEQYF,TGTGCCTGGAGTGCCGGACTAGCTCCGTCCGAGCAGTACTTC